These 13 T cell receptor beta chains were sequenced from one sample in a study of T cells in Graves' hyperthyroidism and ophthalmopathy. Regions amplified from RNA transcripts were the TCR beta CDR3 regions. An initial round of RT-PCR targeting the TCR CDR3 relied on the HTBI primer set. TCRdb re-derived calls from the multiplex PCR reads in MiXCR, one entry per CDR3 protein. The table records about 35,000 distinct CDR3 sequences, roughly 49% of them present only once. The sample taken for sequencing was blood. The receptors shown here come from a woman aged 45-65 years with Graves' hyperthyroidism that later progressed to Graves' ophthalmopathy.

This clonotype was seen just once. The rearrangement joins TRBV19 to TRBJ2-3; the D gene is possibly TRBD1 (6 bases). This CDR3 comprises 12 residues. Germline V gene data show CDR1 as LNHDA and CDR2 as SQIVND (reference sequence). Trimming cost V 4 bases and J 11 bases, with 13 bases left between them. The CDR3 DNA reads as TGTGCCAGTAGTAGTCGTGGGACAATGCAGTATTTT. This gives the protein CASSSRGTMQYF.

In its sample, this clonotype ranks as medium-sized. The V gene is TRBV20-1, the J gene TRBJ2-7; a weak D match, TRBD1 (5 bases). This CDR3 region has 12 residues. In germline, CDR1 is DFQATT, CDR2 SNEGSKA (reference sequence). V gave up 3 bases and J gave up 9 bases, with 15 bases separating them. The CDR3 reads CSASNIGDVQYF. The CDR3 DNA reads TGCAGTGCTAGCAATATAGGGGATGTGCAGTACTTC.

This clonotype was seen a single time. V and J are TRBV7-3 and TRBJ2-7; D might be TRBD1 or TRBD2, each matching 6 bases. The CDR3 runs 16 residues. V was cut by 3 bases and J by 4 bases, with 19 bases left in between. Germline lookup yields CDR1 SGHTA and CDR2 FQGTGA. The CDR3: CASSFRRVGAGYEQYF. CDR3 nucleotide sequence: TGTGCCAGCAGCTTCCGAAGGGTGGGGGCGGGATACGAGCAGTACTTC.

V usage is TRBV6-6 and J usage is TRBJ2-1; the match to TRBD2 covers 8 bases. The CDR3 spans 15 residues. The germline CDR1 and CDR2 sequences are MNHNY and SVGAGI (reference sequence). The junction had 13 bases not matched to a gene; V was cut back by 9 bases and J by 6 bases. The CDR3 coding sequence is TGTGCCAGTAGACCATTTAGCGGGAACTCCAATGAGCAGTTCTTC. Translation gives CASRPFSGNSNEQFF.

As for this clonotype: No conserved phenylalanine or tryptophan ends this CDR3, so it is likely a read error. This rearrangement joins TRBV20-1 to TRBJ2-1, with D tentatively TRBD1 (5 bases). There are 13 residues in the CDR3. V was cut by 5 bases and J by 7 bases, with 15 bases left in between. The germline V gene has CDR1 DFQATT and CDR2 SNEGSKA (reference sequence). The chain's CDR3 is CSAWGRRKNEQFS. CDR3 nucleotides: TGCAGTGCTTGGGGCAGGAGAAAGAATGAGCAGTTCTCC.

V gene TRBV7-6 combines with J gene TRBJ2-2; D remains unclear. With 1 base removed from V and 2 bases from J, the gap between germline ends came to 11 bases. The CDR3 is 16 amino acids. Germline V gene data show CDR1 as SGHVS and CDR2 as FNYEAQ. CDR3 sequence reads: CASSLVGSGNTGELFF. CDR3 DNA: TGTGCCAGCAGCTTAGTAGGGTCTGGAAACACCGGGGAGCTGTTTTTT.

V is TRBV20-1 and J is TRBJ1-1, with D possibly matching TRBD1 (5 bases). The CDR3 loop spans 15 amino acids. Germline V CDR1 and CDR2: DFQATT, SNEGSKA (reference sequence). The V end was cut by 3 bases, the J end by 1 base, with 15 bases between. CDR3 loop: CSASWPGTRNTEAFF. In DNA, the CDR3 is TGCAGTGCTAGTTGGCCGGGGACGCGGAACACTGAAGCTTTCTTT.

This clonotype occurred a few times. The junction departs from the called germline gene at one end, perhaps through a read error. The rearrangement uses TRBV10-3 and TRBJ2-7; no clear D. This CDR3 contains 14 residues. Germline V gene sequence: CDR1 ENHRY, CDR2 SYGVKD. The CDR3 region has the DNA TGTGCCATCAGTGAGGGAAGTTTCCCCTATGAGCAGTACTTC. Residues: CAISEGSFPYEQYF.

This clonotype was observed many times. The chain couples TRBV11-3 to TRBJ1-1; D is perhaps TRBD1 (5 bases). Germline CDR1 reads SGHNT; CDR2 reads YENEEA. The V and J ends lost 2 bases and 4 bases respectively, with 17 bases between them. This CDR3 comprises 16 residues. CDR3 sequence: CASSLYGWGIGTEAFF. Here the CDR3 DNA reads TGTGCCAGCAGCTTATATGGCTGGGGGATAGGCACTGAAGCTTTCTTT.

With regard to this clonotype: In this CDR3 the conserved last residue, phenylalanine or tryptophan, is missing, so a read error is likely. The limits of the CDR3 on the DNA are not certain, so only TCRdb's listed CDR3 is given. The chain recombines TRBV20-1 with TRBJ1-3. Germline CDR1 and CDR2: DFQATT and SNEGSKA (reference sequence). The CDR3 is 9 residues long, ends included. This chain's CDR3 is CSATWTSGI.

This clonotype is classed as large. This rearrangement joins TRBV9 to TRBJ2-7; D unclear. Germline values: CDR1 SGDLS, CDR2 YYNGEE. With 0 bases removed from V and 2 bases from J, the gap between germline ends came to 12 bases. The CDR3 is made up of 15 amino acids. The CDR3 DNA is TGTGCCAGCAGCGTAGGGGGTTACGACGCCTACGAGCAGTACTTC. This translates into CASSVGGYDAYEQYF. Complete variable domain (other parts from reference TRBV9 and TRBJ2-7): DSGVTQTPKHLITATGQRVTLRCSPRSGDLSVYWYQQSLDQGLQFLIQYYNGEERAKGNILERFSAQQFPDLHSELNLSSLELGDSALYFCASSVGGYDAYEQYFGPGTRLTVT.

V is TRBV20-1 and J is TRBJ1-2, with TRBD1 as a possible D gene (6 bases). The V end was cut by 0 bases, the J end by 8 bases, with 13 bases between. This CDR3 is 13 amino acids long. The germline V gene has CDR1 DFQATT and CDR2 SNEGSKA (reference sequence). The CDR3 region is CSARDRVGGGYTF. CDR3 nucleotides: TGCAGTGCTAGAGATCGGGTAGGGGGAGGCTACACCTTC.

The chain recombines TRBV20-1 with TRBJ1-3, with unresolved D. V was cut by 2 bases and J by 1 base, with 6 bases left in between. The CDR3 is made up of 13 amino acids. Germline V CDR1 and CDR2: DFQATT, SNEGSKA (reference sequence). In DNA, the CDR3 is TGCAGTGCTAGAACGGGATCTGGAAACACCATATATTTT. Translated: CSARTGSGNTIYF.